The sequence of this TCR beta chain was determined in a study of cytomegalovirus exposure and HLA in healthy donors. Overall study findings and caveats: There were a few CMV-associated chains whose specificity for CMV antigens was confirmed in vitro. In a later analysis, donors in an Asian-associated ancestry cluster reportedly had fewer N-insertions in productive TCRs than the cohort mean.

Researchers ran the PCR with 60 Vbeta and 13 Jbeta primers. Original processing methods: Later analysis identified tens of millions of unique TCR beta chains, about 10 million shared. Method: immunoSEQ multiplex PCR; TCRdb's copy keeps in-frame clones and lacks some. V, J and clone size derive from that table, while D and trimming were established from the DNA sequence. The sample records about 130,000 clones, about 74% being singletons. The V end lost 4 bases, the J end lost 3 bases, and 15 bases lay between the germline ends. CDR3 length: 14 residues. Germline V lookup: CDR1 SQVTM, CDR2 ANQGSEA. About this clone itself: Its antigen is as yet unknown.

The sample consisted of PBMCs. The receptor was derived from a woman aged 45 to 65 in good health and CMV-seropositive. The gene calls are TRBV29-1 and TRBJ1-2; a possible D gene is TRBD1 (5 bases). The CDR3 loop reads CSVGRLGGDYGYTF. In nucleotides, the CDR3 is TGCAGCGTTGGTCGCTTGGGAGGGGACTATGGCTACACCTTC. The variable domain in full, with the rest retrieved from reference TRBV29-1 and TRBJ1-2, is SAVISQKPSRDICQRGTSLTIQCQVDSQVTMMFWYRQQPGQSLTLIATANQGSEATYESGFVIDKFPISRPNLTFSTLTVSNMSPEDSSIYLCSVGRLGGDYGYTFGSGTRLTVV.